This T cell receptor (beta chain) is from a study of T cell repertoires in aging, cancer and after chemotherapy. Peripheral blood genomic DNA, not sorted cells or RNA, was the template. Study-level points and caveats: In healthy donors, age-related TCR diversity loss mainly reflected lost richness.

The germline V gene has CDR1 KGHSH and CDR2 LQKENI. This CDR3 is built from 15 residues. As regards this clonotype: Its antigen is not known. One end of the junction varies from germline; a read error may be responsible.

Multiplex touch-down PCR with TRB-A/B primers amplified rearranged V-D-J TRB sequences. Each CDR3 protein is one row after TCRdb ran MiXCR on the multiplex PCR reads. The repertoire consists of roughly 5,600 distinct CDR3 sequences, with about a quarter occurring once and the leading ten covering 31%. Material: blood. The chain employs TRBV18 and TRBJ1-1; 9 bases are a match to TRBD1. The receptor was isolated from a human donor with a solid tumor. This CDR3 is CAISPPGQGYGEAFF. In DNA, the CDR3 is TGTGCCATCTCACCTCCGGGACAGGGTTACGGTGAAGCTTTCTTT. The full variable domain, rest sourced from reference TRBV18 and TRBJ1-1, is NAGVMQNPRHLVRRRGQEARLRCSPMKGHSHVYWYRQLPEEGLKFMVYLQKENIIDESGMPKERFSAEFPKEGPSILRIQQVVRGDSAAYFCAISPPGQGYGEAFFGQGTRLTVV.